The 19 T cell receptor beta chains presented below share a single source sample, sequenced in a study of control samples from healthy donors and cancer patients. Libraries were prepared by immunoSEQ multiplex PCR; TCRdb keeps only in-frame clonotypes and omits some of them. The sample includes fewer than 500,000 clones, roughly 90% of them seen just once. Source material: PBMCs. The receptors were sampled from a man aged 40-49 years with head and neck cancer.

The CDR3 reads CASRAGSADTQYF. The CDR3 bases are TGTGCCAGCCGCGCAGGGTCGGCAGATACGCAGTATTTT. The gene calls are TRBV3-1 (or the pseudogene TRBV3-2) and TRBJ2-3; TRBD1 is a possible D gene (5 bases). Trimming shortened V by 8 bases and J by 4 bases, and 13 bases separated the two germline ends. The CDR3 contains 13 residues. Germline loops: CDR1 LGHDT, CDR2 YNNKEL (reference sequence).

In its sample, this clone was seen once. V gene TRBV19 combines with J gene TRBJ1-1; D is uncertain. The CDR3 runs to 14 residues. Between the trimmed V and J ends, which lost 3 bases and 1 base, there was a span of 9 bases. Germline V CDR1 and CDR2: LNHDA, SQIVND (reference sequence). CDR3 in DNA: TGTGCCAGTAGTATGTTTTTGGAGAACACTGAAGCTTTCTTT. As protein: CASSMFLENTEAFF.

The chain links TRBV7-2 to TRBJ1-4, with D unresolved. Germline V gives CDR1 SGHTA, CDR2 FQGNSA. The CDR3 is 16 amino acids. Trimming removed 1 base from V and 0 bases from J, with 9 bases in between. The CDR3 sequence: CASSLGASATNEKLFF. The CDR3, as DNA: TGTGCCAGCAGCTTAGGGGCATCTGCAACTAATGAAAAACTGTTTTTT. Full variable domain (rest looked up from reference TRBV7-2 and TRBJ1-4): GAGVSQSPSNKVTEKGKDVELRCDPISGHTALYWYRQSLGQGLEFLIYFQGNSAPDKSGLPSDRFSAERTGGSVSTLTIQRTQQEDSAVYLCASSLGASATNEKLFFGSGTQLSVL.

The chain couples TRBV7-2 to TRBJ2-1; possible D gene TRBD1, 6 bases. The CDR3 consists of 14 residues. The V gene lost 9 bases and the J gene lost 3 bases, with 15 bases spanning the gap. Germline CDR1 SGHTA, CDR2 FQGNSA. The CDR3 region is CASGLTGLYNEQFF. CDR3 DNA: TGTGCCAGTGGACTGACAGGCCTCTACAATGAGCAGTTCTTC.

The CDR3 coding sequence is TGCGCCAGCAGCCTGGACGGGACAGAGTACAATGAGCAGTTCTTC. It specifies CASSLDGTEYNEQFF. The chain couples TRBV5-1 to TRBJ2-1; 7 nucleotides line up with TRBD1. The CDR3 contains 15 residues. Trimming took 4 bases from V and 4 from J; bases not matched to a gene: 8. Germline CDR1 is SGHRS and CDR2 is YFSETQ.

The rearrangement joins TRBV5-1 to TRBJ2-1; no reliable D call. V lost 0 bases, J lost 0 bases, and 10 bases lay in between. The CDR3 runs to 16 residues. Germline V CDR1 and CDR2: SGHRS, YFSETQ. CDR3 DNA sequence: TGCGCCAGCAGCTTGGCACAGACGAGCTCCTACAATGAGCAGTTCTTC. Translated, it gives CASSLAQTSSYNEQFF.

The chain carries TRBV7-2 and TRBJ2-7, with TRBD1 matching 8 bases. V was pared by 1 base and J by 0 bases, with 2 bases of the junction left unmatched. Germline CDR1 reads SGHTA; CDR2 reads FQGNSA. CDR3 length: 15 residues. The CDR3 DNA sequence: TGTGCCAGCAGCTTAGATACAGGGGGCTCCTACGAGCAGTACTTC. Protein product: CASSLDTGGSYEQYF.

About this clone: The sample carries other DNA sequences with the same CDR3. The V call is TRBV30, the J call TRBJ1-1; 7 nucleotides align to TRBD1. The germline CDR1 and CDR2 sequences are GTSNPN and SVGIG (reference sequence). V shed 8 bases and J 0 bases; nucleotides not matched to a gene: 3. This CDR3 has 12 amino acids. The DNA of the CDR3 is TGTGCCAGACAGGGTATGAACACTGAAGCTTTCTTT. It encodes CARQGMNTEAFF.

The rearrangement links TRBV4-3 to TRBJ1-1, with D perhaps matching TRBD1 (5 bases). V was pared by 1 base and J by 13 bases, with 19 bases between. Germline V gene data show CDR1 as LGHNA and CDR2 as YSLEER. The CDR3 runs to 14 residues. CDR3 DNA sequence: TGCGCCAGCAGCCAAGCCCGGGACTCGGCGGTTGGTTTCTTT. This codes for CASSQARDSAVGFF.

The rearrangement joins TRBV7-2 to TRBJ2-1; D not certain. The CDR3 length is 12 residues. Between the trimmed V and J ends, which lost 1 base and 9 bases, there was a span of 7 bases. Germline V CDR1 and CDR2: SGHTA, FQGNSA. CDR3 nucleotide sequence: TGTGCCAGCAGCTTAGAGGCACCTGAGCAGTTCTTC. Translating it yields CASSLEAPEQFF.

This chain connects TRBV15 to TRBJ1-1, with unresolved D. The CDR3 covers 18 residues. Germline CDR1 is LNHNV and CDR2 is YYDKDF (reference sequence). Trimming took 0 bases from V and 7 from J, leaving 24 bases between them. As DNA, the CDR3 is TGTGCCACCAGCAGAGAAAAGAGTATGTCAGACGTACGATTTGAAGCTTTCTTT. It codes for CATSREKSMSDVRFEAFF.

This clone was picked up one time. The J gene is TRBJ2-2, the V gene TRBV5-1; no reliable D call. V lost 0 bases to trimming and J lost 6 bases, with 9 bases between them. The CDR3 has 14 amino acids. CDR1 is SGHRS, CDR2 YFSETQ, per germline. This CDR3 is CASSLDQTPGELFF. The CDR3 nucleotides are TGCGCCAGCAGCTTGGACCAGACCCCCGGGGAGCTGTTTTTT.

The V gene is TRBV14, the J gene TRBJ2-7, with 12 bases matching TRBD1. This CDR3 spans 15 amino acids. The trim removed 4 bases at V and 1 base at J, leaving 2 bases unmatched. Germline CDR1 is SGHDN and CDR2 is FVKESK. This CDR3 reads CASSLGQGASYEQYF. CDR3 sequence (DNA): TGTGCCAGCAGCCTGGGACAGGGGGCATCCTACGAGCAGTACTTC.

This chain uses TRBV11-2 with TRBJ2-1; 7 nucleotides match TRBD2. Germline assignment: CDR1 SGHAT and CDR2 FQNNGV. The CDR3 sequence is 16 residues long. Unmatched junction bases numbered 7, after V lost 1 base and J lost 4 bases. The CDR3 DNA reads as TGTGCCAGCAGCTTAGGGACCGGGACTATTTACAATGAGCAGTTCTTC. Amino acids: CASSLGTGTIYNEQFF.

This chain uses TRBV24-1 with TRBJ2-1; possibly TRBD1 or TRBD2 for D (5 bases each). CDR3 length equals 14 residues. V was trimmed by 1 base and J by 6 bases, leaving 9 bases between them. CDR1 and CDR2 (germline): KGHDR, SFDVKD. CDR3 nucleotides: TGTGCCACCAGTGATTTAGGGGACGGCAATGAGCAGTTCTTC. Its translation: CATSDLGDGNEQFF.

The chain employs TRBV5-4 and TRBJ2-7; TRBD1 might be the D (5 bases). This CDR3 is built from 14 residues. The germline V gene encodes CDR1 SGHNT and CDR2 YYREEE (reference sequence). Trimming stripped 1 base from V and 1 base from J, with 9 bases between. CDR3 region: CASSLRPGSYEQYF. Written as DNA, the CDR3 is TGTGCCAGCAGCTTGAGGCCAGGGTCCTACGAGCAGTACTTC.

This sequence joins TRBV5-1 and TRBJ2-5; 7 nucleotides match TRBD2. The CDR3 extends over 14 amino acids. Per the germline V gene, CDR1 is SGHRS and CDR2 is YFSETQ. With V trimmed by 1 base and J by 4 bases, 4 bases remained unmatched. CDR3 DNA: TGCGCCAGCAGCTTGTCTGCGGGAGTAGAGACCCAGTACTTC. Its protein is CASSLSAGVETQYF.

This chain joins TRBV9 and TRBJ1-4; D uncertain. CDR1 is SGDLS and CDR2 is YYNGEE in the germline V gene. V lost 3 bases and J lost 8, with 8 bases in between. This CDR3 has 12 amino acids. CDR3 in amino acids: CASSAPAEKLFF. In DNA, the CDR3 is TGTGCCAGCAGCGCGCCGGCCGAAAAACTGTTTTTT.

The genes are TRBV6-5 and TRBJ2-1; 7 positions match TRBD1. V gave up 4 bases and J gave up 4 bases; unmatched junction bases: 7. From germline, CDR1 is MNHEY and CDR2 SVGAGI. CDR3 size: 15 residues. CDR3 in amino acids: CASSSPGQLYNEQFF. CDR3 bases: TGTGCCAGCAGTTCCCCGGGACAGCTGTACAATGAGCAGTTCTTC.